Listed below are T cell receptor beta chains from one sample, sequenced in a study of T cell responses to AZD1222 COVID-19 vaccine. Method: immunoSEQ multiplex PCR; TCRdb's copy keeps in-frame clones and lacks some. The data contain under 200,000 clones, less than 95% of them singletons. The sample was peripheral blood, taken on day 0 of AZD1222 vaccination. These receptors originate from an adult in good health. Both conserved end residues are part of each CDR3. D genes are given only for firm matches. A clone size is listed for some rows: how often the clone was seen (once, few, many), or a class if it is expanded.

size,J,V,D,DNA,CDR3
NA,TRBJ2-4,TRBV28,NA,TGTGCCAGCAGTTTACGCGGTAGCGGAAGAAACATTCAGTACTTC,CASSLRGSGRNIQYF
NA,TRBJ1-1,TRBV19,NA,TGTGCCAGTAGACTAACAGGGTTCGGCACTGAAGCTTTCTTT,CASRLTGFGTEAFF
once,TRBJ1-1,TRBV6-1,NA,TGTGCCAGCAGTCCCCATAACACTGAAGCTTTCTTT,CASSPHNTEAFF
NA,TRBJ1-2,TRBV4-1,TRBD1,TGCGCCAGCAGCCAGATGGGACAGAACTATGGCTACACCTTC,CASSQMGQNYGYTF
NA,TRBJ1-5,TRBV7-9,NA,TGTGCCAGCAGCTCTGGAGGGATTTATCAGCCCCAGCATTTT,CASSSGGIYQPQHF
NA,TRBJ1-1,TRBV7-9,NA,TGTGCCAGCAGCCCAGGACAGAACACTGAAGCTTTCTTT,CASSPGQNTEAFF
NA,TRBJ2-7,TRBV6-5,NA,TGTGCCAGCACCCAGGGACACCCAACCTACGAGCAGTACTTC,CASTQGHPTYEQYF
NA,TRBJ2-7,TRBV3-1/TRBV3-2,TRBD2,TGTGCCAGCAGCCTAGCGGGAGGTGGTCGGGAGCAGTACTTC,CASSLAGGGREQYF
NA,TRBJ2-1,TRBV10-1,TRBD2,TGCGCCAGCAGTGAACTACGGACTAGCGGGAGAAGGGGGCAGTTCTTC,CASSELRTSGRRGQFF
few,TRBJ2-7,TRBV10-3,NA,TGTGCCATCTCCACGGTCGGTCTCCAGGGGGGCGAGCAGTACTTC,CAISTVGLQGGEQYF
NA,TRBJ1-2,TRBV5-4,NA,TGTGCCAGCAGCTTGTCGGGGGGGGACTATGGCTACACCTTC,CASSLSGGDYGYTF
NA,TRBJ2-2,TRBV3-1/TRBV3-2,TRBD2,TGTGCCAGCAGACAATTAGCGGGAGGCGGGGAGCTGTTTTTT,CASRQLAGGGELFF
NA,TRBJ1-2,TRBV7-9,NA,TGTGCCAGCAGCTTAGGGGGTGGCGGCTACACCTTC,CASSLGGGGYTF